The source of this T cell receptor beta chain is a study of blood T cells in healthy people across ages. Then a second PCR, running roughly 7 to 11 cycles, was carried out with a sample-barcoded 5' primer and a J-beta primer mix. From the 5' RACE reads, TCRdb called clonotypes with MiXCR, one entry per CDR3 protein. The sample has under 800,000 distinct CDR3 sequences; 21% are singletons. A remark on this clonotype: No antigen is known for it.

The CDR3 length is 16 residues. Deletions cut 3 bases from V and 1 base from J, with 13 bases between. The germline V gene encodes CDR1 KGHSH and CDR2 LQKENI. The donors, all healthy, were Caucasians living in Russia, aged about 6 to 95. Each sample provided at least 6 micrograms of extracted total RNA. Whole-study findings and limits: Long-lived donors carried more naive CD4+ cells and greater diversity than aged donors.

The chain recombines TRBV18 with TRBJ2-1; D perhaps matches TRBD2 (6 bases). This TCR was sampled from a man aged 70 or older in good health. The sample comprised blood. CDR3 region: CASSPVTSISYNEQFF. The CDR3 bases are TGTGCCAGCTCACCGGTGACTAGTATATCCTACAATGAGCAGTTCTTC.